This section outlines one T cell receptor (beta chain) sequence together with its context. Its antigen is currently unknown. This sample stems from a study of T cell responses to AZD1222 COVID-19 vaccine. Study findings and constraints: White British donors predominated, females outnumbered males, and clonal diversity was possibly underestimated.

Sequencing was performed with immunoSEQ multiplex PCR; in TCRdb, only in-frame clones are kept and a portion is missing. There are around 78,000 clones in the sample; around nine tenths occur only once, and about 4.9% lies in the top ten. V lost 4 bases to trimming and J lost 7 bases; unmatched junction nucleotides: 8. This CDR3 is built from 15 residues. Germline CDR1 and CDR2: SGHRS and YFSETQ. The material was peripheral blood, obtained on day 0 of MenACWY control vaccination. The receptor's source is an adult in good health. The chain recombines TRBV5-1 with TRBJ2-1; TRBD2 agrees at 10 bases. CDR3 bases: TGCGCCAGCAGCGACGGGACTAGCGCAAGAAATGAGCAGTTCTTC. Its translation is CASSDGTSARNEQFF.